The following is a T cell receptor beta chain sequence with its context. The data originate from a study of T cell responses to AZD1222 COVID-19 vaccine. Libraries were prepared by immunoSEQ multiplex PCR; TCRdb keeps only in-frame clonotypes and omits some of them. The sample shows 120,000 to 150,000 clones, around 84% of them seen only once. Material: peripheral blood, obtained 28 days after the second AZD1222 dose. This clonotype was sampled from an adult who received the AZD1222 COVID-19 vaccine.

CDR3 protein: CASSKYNEQFF. In DNA form, the CDR3 reads TGTGCCAGCAGCAAGTATAATGAGCAGTTCTTC. This sequence joins TRBV28 and TRBJ2-1, with D unclear. Trimming stripped 6 bases from V and 7 bases from J, with 7 bases between. CDR1 MDHEN and CDR2 SYDVKM come from the germline V gene. This CDR3 region has 11 residues.